This is a list of T cell receptor beta chains from one sample in a study of T cell repertoires in cytomegalovirus infection. No antigen is known for these receptors. Using its own MiXCR run on the reads, TCRdb lists one record per CDR3 protein. Here the sample spans hundreds of thousands of distinct CDR3 sequences, approximately 31% being singletons. The starting material was cultured CD8+ T cells from PBMCs, obtained from culture after CMV antigen stimulation. All receptors derive from a human donor in good health (CMV status not recorded). Some clones in this sample may be carry-over from other donors' samples. CDR3s include the opening cysteine and the closing phenylalanine or tryptophan. The D gene is left open where the match is weak. A row's size may be missing; if present it is once, few, many or a size class.

>TRBJ1-6|NA|TRBV14|NA|18
CASSQAFNMGDYWAPLHF
TGTGCCAGCAGCCAAGCCTTCAACATGGGGGACTATTGGGCACCCCTCCACTTT
>TRBJ2-1|NA|TRBV7-8|TRBD1|14
CASSLAAGGSEQFF
TGTGCCAGCAGCTTAGCGGCAGGGGGCAGTGAGCAGTTCTTC
>TRBJ2-5|NA|TRBV9|NA|19
CASSVGTGGRGRPGETQYF
TGTGCCAGCAGCGTAGGGACGGGGGGCAGGGGCCGCCCAGGGGAGACCCAGTACTTC
>TRBJ2-1|many|TRBV4-1|TRBD1|15
CASSQSGTGEDEQFF
TGCGCCAGCAGCCAATCCGGGACAGGGGAAGATGAGCAGTTCTTC
>TRBJ1-3|NA|TRBV28|NA|17
CASSPLRTGYSGNTIYF
TGTGCCAGCAGTCCTCTCCGGACGGGCTACTCTGGAAACACCATATATTTT
>TRBJ2-1|NA|TRBV27|NA|15
CASSLRPWGANEQFF
TGTGCCAGCAGTTTAAGGCCTTGGGGGGCCAATGAGCAGTTCTTC
>TRBJ2-2|NA|TRBV2|NA|16
CASSGMGPTNTGELFF
TGTGCCAGCAGTGGAATGGGACCCACGAACACCGGGGAGCTGTTTTTT
>TRBJ1-1|few|TRBV9|NA|14
CASSVAGGNTEAFF
TGTGCCAGCAGCGTAGCTGGCGGGAACACTGAAGCTTTCTTT
>TRBJ2-6|NA|TRBV4-3|NA|21
CASSQPTGLGGRAPGANVLTF
TGCGCCAGCAGCCAACCTACCGGACTCGGGGGGCGCGCCCCTGGGGCCAACGTCCTGACTTTC
>TRBJ2-1|NA|TRBV6-6|NA|16
CASSYSDPGHYNEQFF
TGTGCCAGCAGTTACTCGGACCCGGGCCATTACAATGAGCAGTTCTTC
>TRBJ2-2|NA|TRBV5-3|TRBD1|16
CASSFPGQGLTGELFF
TGTGCCAGCAGCTTTCCGGGACAGGGCCTCACCGGGGAGCTGTTTTTT
>TRBJ2-1|NA|TRBV19|NA|16
CASSIPDEPSYNEQFF
TGTGCCAGTAGTATCCCCGACGAGCCCTCCTACAATGAGCAGTTCTTC
>TRBJ1-2|NA|TRBV29-1|TRBD1|12
CSVGQGEGGYTF
TGCAGCGTTGGACAGGGGGAAGGCGGCTACACCTTC
>TRBJ1-2|NA|TRBV12-3/TRBV12-4|TRBD1|14
CASTVTGVGYVYTF
TGTGCCAGCACCGTTACAGGGGTGGGCTATGTCTACACCTTC
>TRBJ1-1|many|TRBV28|NA|16
CASPPLYDRGNTEAFF
TGTGCCAGCCCTCCTCTCTATGACCGGGGAAACACTGAAGCTTTCTTT
>TRBJ2-7|few|TRBV2|NA|13
CASSEGPGYEQYF
TGTGCCAGCAGTGAGGGACCGGGCTACGAGCAGTACTTC
>TRBJ2-5|NA|TRBV5-4|TRBD2|13
CASSEGLDETQYF
TGTGCCAGCAGCGAAGGACTAGACGAGACCCAGTACTTC
>TRBJ2-5|few|TRBV6-5|NA|14
CASSYFGRVETQYF
TGTGCCAGCAGTTACTTCGGCAGGGTAGAGACCCAGTACTTC
>TRBJ2-3|NA|TRBV24-1|NA|15
CATGRVGRVTDTQYF
TGTGCCACCGGCCGGGTGGGACGAGTGACAGATACGCAGTATTTT
>TRBJ1-3|few|TRBV7-8|NA|15
CASSLGGRGVYTIYF
TGTGCCAGCAGCTTAGGAGGCCGCGGGGTATACACCATATATTTT
>TRBJ2-1|NA|TRBV7-9|TRBD1|14
CASSYRRGPGEQFF
TGTGCCAGCAGCTATCGCAGGGGGCCCGGGGAGCAGTTCTTC
>TRBJ1-3|once|TRBV20-1|NA|15
CSATQTAFSGNTIYF
TGCAGTGCAACACAGACAGCATTCTCTGGAAACACCATATATTTT
>TRBJ2-7|NA|TRBV5-4|NA|15
CASRAGGPSSYEQYF
TGTGCCAGCAGGGCAGGGGGGCCGAGCTCCTACGAGCAGTACTTC
>TRBJ2-3|NA|TRBV4-2|NA|17
CASSQEGSALSTDTQYF
TGTGCCAGCAGCCAAGAGGGCAGCGCCCTCTCGACAGATACGCAGTATTTT
>TRBJ2-7|NA|TRBV19|NA|13
CASSTPREDEQYF
TGTGCCAGTAGTACTCCCCGGGAAGACGAGCAGTACTTC
>TRBJ2-5|few|TRBV12-3/TRBV12-4|TRBD1|14
CASSRDSRKETQYF
TGTGCCAGCAGTCGGGACAGTCGGAAAGAGACCCAGTACTTC
>TRBJ2-2|few|TRBV4-2|TRBD1|16
CASSQEGTGWTGELFF
TGTGCCAGCAGCCAAGAGGGGACAGGGTGGACCGGGGAGCTGTTTTTT
>TRBJ1-2|NA|TRBV7-9|NA|15
CASSLGGRGGYGYTF
TGTGCCAGCAGCTTAGGGGGACGCGGGGGCTATGGCTACACCTTC
>TRBJ2-5|few|TRBV4-1|TRBD2|14
CASSRPGGEETQYF
TGCGCCAGCAGCCGGCCGGGGGGAGAAGAGACCCAGTACTTC
>TRBJ2-1|NA|TRBV12-3/TRBV12-4|TRBD2|15
CASSFLQRGVHEQFF
TGTGCCAGCAGTTTCCTCCAGCGGGGGGTACATGAGCAGTTCTTC
>TRBJ1-2|few|TRBV2|TRBD1|15
CASPGQGARGYGYTF
TGTGCCAGCCCCGGACAGGGGGCGCGCGGTTATGGCTACACCTTC
>TRBJ1-2|NA|TRBV6-1|NA|14
CASSYLSATDGYTF
TGTGCCAGCAGTTACCTATCAGCGACAGATGGCTACACCTTC
>TRBJ2-6|NA|TRBV19|NA|17
CASTENGAVSGANVLTF
TGTGCCAGTACCGAGAATGGGGCCGTCTCTGGGGCCAACGTCCTGACTTTC
>TRBJ1-3|many|TRBV12-5|TRBD1|16
CASGLVPDRVQNTIYF
TGTGCTAGTGGTTTGGTACCCGACAGGGTGCAGAACACCATATATTTT
>TRBJ2-7|NA|TRBV7-6|NA|14
CASSLSGVIYEQYF
TGTGCCAGCAGCTTATCCGGCGTAATCTACGAGCAGTACTTC
>TRBJ2-3|NA|TRBV6-2/TRBV6-3|TRBD2|18
CASSKTSGGHLSTDTQYF
TGTGCCAGCAGTAAGACTAGCGGGGGGCATTTGAGCACAGATACGCAGTATTTT
>TRBJ2-3|few|TRBV7-6|NA|15
CASSSMAGSADTQYF
TGTGCCAGCAGCTCAATGGCGGGGAGCGCAGATACGCAGTATTTT
>TRBJ2-3|few|TRBV7-9|TRBD2|16
CASSLLAGGLADTQYF
TGTGCCAGCAGCCTGCTAGCGGGGGGGCTCGCAGATACGCAGTATTTT
>TRBJ2-7|NA|TRBV7-3|NA|15
CASSLASVSRYEQYF
TGTGCCAGCAGCTTAGCTAGCGTCAGCCGTTACGAGCAGTACTTC